These 18 T cell receptor beta chains were sequenced from one sample in a study of human T cells and chemical hapten exposure. A single record per CDR3 protein comes from TCRdb applying MiXCR to the RACE reads. The table shows fewer than 100,000 distinct CDR3 sequences, with about 9% occurring only once. Time point: patch test 2, 6 weeks after DPC sensitization. Treatment meaning: therapeutic diphenylcyclopropenone sensitization with weekly scalp DPC. The sequencing here drew on whole blood, taken in connection with sensitization to the hapten diphenylcyclopropenone (DPC). These receptors were collected from a woman aged 40 to 50 with alopecia areata. Some clones in this sample may be carry-over from other donors' samples.

This clonotype was picked up many times. This chain joins TRBV28 and TRBJ1-2, with 7 bases aligning to TRBD1. The germline gives CDR1 MDHEN, CDR2 SYDVKM. The CDR3 runs 16 residues. The V gene end was trimmed by 2 bases and the J gene end by 1 base; junction bases not matched to a gene: 7. The CDR3 spells CASSLIVTGINYGYTF. CDR3 bases: TGTGCCAGCAGTTTAATCGTGACAGGGATTAACTATGGCTACACCTTC.

The chain is built from TRBV28 and TRBJ2-3, with TRBD2 matching 9 bases. The CDR3 is 19 residues long. Germline CDR1 and CDR2: MDHEN and SYDVKM. V was clipped by 3 bases and J by 2 bases; unmatched bases: 15. CDR3 in amino acids: CASSLTRRASGVYTDTQYF. The CDR3 nucleotides are TGTGCCAGCAGTTTGACGAGGAGGGCTAGCGGGGTATACACAGATACGCAGTATTTT.

Of note for this clonotype: A much larger clone differs from this one at a single base, so this may be a read error. The chain couples TRBV6-2 or TRBV6-3 to TRBJ2-1; 8 nucleotides match TRBD1. Trimming at V came to 6 bases and at J to 6 bases, leaving 7 bases not matched to a gene. Germline lookup yields CDR1 MNHEY and CDR2 SVGEGT. The CDR3 is made up of 14 amino acids. The DNA of the CDR3 is TGTGCCAGCAGACCAGGGGGCGCCTGCAATGAGCAGTTCTTC. It codes for CASRPGGACNEQFF.

In this sample, this clonotype turned up many times. The J gene is TRBJ2-1, the V gene TRBV12-3 or TRBV12-4; 11 bases fit TRBD2. J lost 6 bases, V lost 7 bases, and 8 bases had no gene match. The CDR3 spans 15 residues. The CDR3 DNA is TGTGCCAGCACTCCGACTAGCGGGAAACCCAATGAGCAGTTCTTC. It is translated as CASTPTSGKPNEQFF.

In its sample, this clonotype was seen a few times. This chain uses TRBV9 with TRBJ2-5; the D gene is possibly TRBD1 (6 bases). This CDR3 comprises 15 residues. Trimming cost V 0 bases and J 5 bases, with 14 bases left between them. The germline V gene has CDR1 SGDLS and CDR2 YYNGEE. The CDR3 region is CASSVEGHLGETQYF. CDR3 bases: TGTGCCAGCAGCGTAGAGGGACACCTCGGGGAGACCCAGTACTTC.

The table lists this clonotype with a few counts. This chain connects TRBV5-1 to TRBJ2-1; either TRBD1 or TRBD2 may fit D (5 bases each). This CDR3 spans 14 amino acids. Per germline, CDR1 SGHRS and CDR2 YFSETQ. With 0 bases removed from V and 5 bases from J, the gap between germline ends came to 9 bases. The CDR3: CASSLAGRDNEQFF. CDR3 nucleotide sequence: TGCGCCAGCAGCTTGGCAGGGAGAGACAATGAGCAGTTCTTC.

To note about this clonotype: A read error is possible here, since a much larger clone lies one base away. The gene calls are TRBV29-1 and TRBJ2-1; the D is unclear. Germline V gives CDR1 SQVTM, CDR2 ANQGSEA. Trimming took off 5 bases at V and 1 base at J, with 12 bases between the two ends. The CDR3 is made up of 14 amino acids. The DNA for the CDR3 is TGCAGCGTTCAACACCATACATCCTACAATGAGCAGTTCTTC. It codes for CSVQHHTSYNEQFF.

The table lists this clonotype with a few counts. The chain employs TRBV13 and TRBJ2-7; the D gene could be TRBD1 or TRBD2 (6 bases each). Germline CDR1 is PRHDT and CDR2 is FYEKMQ (reference sequence). V was cut by 1 base and J by 2 bases, with 12 bases left in between. This CDR3 region has 15 residues. The CDR3, as DNA: TGTGCCAGCAGCTTAGCCGGAGGGGGGACCTACGAGCAGTACTTC. Its protein product is CASSLAGGGTYEQYF.

At least ten counts were recorded for this clonotype. The chain has TRBV6-6 and TRBJ2-1, with TRBD2 matching over 10 bases. This CDR3 has 15 amino acids. Per germline, CDR1 MNHNY and CDR2 SVGAGI (reference sequence). The ends lost 2 bases at V and 7 bases at J; junction bases unmatched: 5. In DNA, the CDR3 is TGTGCCAGCAGTTACCCCCGGACTAGCGGTAATGAGCAGTTCTTC. Translated: CASSYPRTSGNEQFF.

Concerning this clonotype: Since a much larger clone is just one base distant, this may be a read error. V gene TRBV5-4 combines with J gene TRBJ1-1, with D possibly matching TRBD1 (6 bases). Germline-derived CDR1 and CDR2 are SGHNT and YYREEE (reference sequence). The CDR3 has 15 residues. Here the CDR3 DNA reads TGTGCCATTCAAGGGGGGGCGATGTTGAACACTAAAGCTTTCTTT. Protein sequence: CAIQGGAMLNTKAFF.

This clonotype showed up just a few times. CDR3 nucleotides: TGTGCCAGCAACCAGAATCGGGACATAGGCGAAAAACTGTTTTTT. Its translation: CASNQNRDIGEKLFF. The chain carries TRBV28 and TRBJ1-4, with D tentatively TRBD1 (6 bases). The CDR3 sequence is 15 residues long. Germline V gives CDR1 MDHEN, CDR2 SYDVKM. Trimming took 7 bases from V and 8 from J, leaving 20 bases between them.

At least ten counts were recorded for this clonotype. Written as DNA, the CDR3 is TGCAGTGCTAGAGCCCGACATCTAGCGGGAGCTAGGAATGAGCAGTTCTTC. Encoded protein: CSARARHLAGARNEQFF. This sequence joins TRBV20-1 and TRBJ2-1; 10 nucleotides agree with TRBD2. The CDR3 totals 17 residues. J was trimmed by 7 bases and V by 1 base; bases with no gene match: 13. Germline-derived CDR1 and CDR2 are DFQATT and SNEGSKA (reference sequence).

This rearrangement joins TRBV12-3 or TRBV12-4 to TRBJ2-5; D gene ambiguous. V lost 5 bases and J 3 bases, leaving 7 bases between the germline ends. The CDR3 consists of 12 residues. The CDR3 loop is CASSITEETQYF. CDR3 DNA: TGTGCCAGCAGTATAACGGAAGAGACCCAGTACTTC.

This clonotype turned up a few times. The rearrangement joins TRBV28 to TRBJ2-7, with a weak D call TRBD1 (6 bases). The CDR3 totals 13 residues. V dropped 7 bases and J dropped 3 bases, with 13 bases sitting between them. Germline CDR1 and CDR2: MDHEN and SYDVKM. Written as DNA, the CDR3 is TGTGCCAGCAACCCACAGGGAAACTACGAGCAGTACTTC. Its protein is CASNPQGNYEQYF.

This clonotype appeared a few times. The CDR3 coding sequence is TGTGCCAGCAGTGTACCCCTCTTTGGAAGCGGCGAGCAGTACTTC. Protein product: CASSVPLFGSGEQYF. The rearrangement joins TRBV28 to TRBJ2-7; D might be TRBD2 (5 bases). V was pared by 5 bases and J by 6 bases, with 20 bases between. This CDR3 is 15 amino acids long. Germline V gene sequence: CDR1 MDHEN, CDR2 SYDVKM. The full variable domain, completed using reference TRBV28 and TRBJ2-7, is DVKVTQSSRYLVKRTGEKVFLECVQDMDHENMFWYRQDPGLGLRLIYFSYDVKMKEKGDIPEGYSVSREKKERFSLILESASTNQTSMYLCASSVPLFGSGEQYFGPGTRLTVT.

This clonotype showed up many times. V is TRBV6-6 and J is TRBJ2-5, with D possibly being TRBD1 (6 bases). Trimming took 0 bases from V and 7 from J, leaving 18 bases between them. CDR1 and CDR2 (germline): MNHNY, SVGAGI (reference sequence). This CDR3 comprises 16 residues. CDR3 bases: TGTGCCAGCAGTTACTCCGGCAGGGGAACCCCCCGGACCCAGTACTTC. Amino acid sequence: CASSYSGRGTPRTQYF.

This clonotype appeared many times. The gene calls are TRBV7-2 and TRBJ1-3; no definite D call. The CDR3 extends over 14 amino acids. The V end was cut by 5 bases, the J end by 0 bases, with 8 bases between. Per the germline V gene, CDR1 is SGHTA and CDR2 is FQGNSA. The CDR3 sequence: CASSPGGSGNTIYF. DNA for the CDR3: TGTGCCAGCAGCCCCGGAGGCTCTGGAAACACCATATATTTT.

V usage is TRBV4-1 and J usage is TRBJ1-6; D is perhaps TRBD1 (6 bases). This CDR3 comprises 17 residues. Germline V gene data show CDR1 as MGHRA and CDR2 as YSYEKL. With 5 bases removed from V and 10 bases from J, the gap between germline ends came to 24 bases. CDR3 DNA: TGCGCCAGCAGCTCCCAGGATCTGACAGGTCTAGGCTCACCCCTCCACTTT. Amino acids: CASSSQDLTGLGSPLHF.